This T cell receptor beta chain stems from a study of blood T cells in healthy people across ages. Study-level results: As naive T cell percentage varied, TCR beta diversity correlated strongly with it. Possibly confounding the expanded clonotype changes was the fact that donor CMV status was unknown.

With a J-beta primer mix and a sample-barcoded 5' primer, a second PCR ran about 6 to 11 cycles. Every individual sample yielded 2.5 million or more paired-end reads (each containing CDR3). TCRdb itself ran the 5' RACE reads through MiXCR, one entry per CDR3 protein. The sample consists of 850,000 to 950,000 distinct CDR3 sequences, roughly 26% of them appearing once. Each sample had at least 6 million PBMCs isolated. This clonotype appeared many times. What it recognizes is unknown. V lost 6 bases and J lost 4; bases outside the gene matches: 17. Germline assignment: CDR1 MNHEY and CDR2 SVGEGT. The CDR3 is 19 residues long.

This receptor was taken from a woman aged 80 or over in good health. This sequence joins TRBV6-2 or TRBV6-3 and TRBJ2-1; 11 nucleotides align to TRBD1. Sequenced sample: blood. The CDR3 sequence is CASSPGQGASSSWYNEQFF. CDR3 sequence (DNA): TGTGCCAGCAGCCCCGGACAGGGGGCTTCTTCATCGTGGTACAATGAGCAGTTCTTC.